This TCR beta chain was sequenced in a study of metastatic and nonmetastatic thyroid tumors. With MiXCR, TCRdb reprocessed the PCR reads. The sample holds approximately 16,000 clones; about 29% are singletons and the top ten take around 50%. This clone has a handful of counts. Prior to thyroid surgery, none of the patients had received any treatment. Germline CDR1 reads LNHDA; CDR2 reads SQIVND (reference sequence). The CDR3 runs to 14 residues. The germline V and J ends were trimmed by 3 bases and 5 bases, with 8 bases remaining between them. The sequence was collected from a male donor with papillary thyroid cancer or a benign thyroid nodule (not recorded which). Some clones in this sample may be carry-over from other donors' samples. The specimen was tumor tissue. The chain links TRBV19 to TRBJ1-6; D is possibly TRBD1 (5 bases). The CDR3 DNA is TGTGCCAGTAGTATTGGCAGGGATAATTCACCCCTCCACTTT. It translates to CASSIGRDNSPLHF.